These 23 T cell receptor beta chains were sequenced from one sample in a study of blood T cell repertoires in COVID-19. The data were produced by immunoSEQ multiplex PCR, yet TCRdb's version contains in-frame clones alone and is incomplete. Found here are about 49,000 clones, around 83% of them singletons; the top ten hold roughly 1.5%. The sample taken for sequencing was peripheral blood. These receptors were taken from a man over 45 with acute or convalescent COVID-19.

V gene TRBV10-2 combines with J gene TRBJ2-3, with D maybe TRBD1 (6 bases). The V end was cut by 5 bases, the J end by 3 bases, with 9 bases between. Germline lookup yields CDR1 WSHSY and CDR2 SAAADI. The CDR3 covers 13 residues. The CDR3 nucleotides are TGCGCCAGCAGTACCGGGACAACAGATACGCAGTATTTT. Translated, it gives CASSTGTTDTQYF.

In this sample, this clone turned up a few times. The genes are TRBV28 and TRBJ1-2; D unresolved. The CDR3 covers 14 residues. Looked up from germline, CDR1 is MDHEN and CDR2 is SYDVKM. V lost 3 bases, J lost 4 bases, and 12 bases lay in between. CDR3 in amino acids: CASSFWSVGYGYTF. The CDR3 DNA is TGTGCCAGCAGTTTTTGGAGCGTAGGCTATGGCTACACCTTC.

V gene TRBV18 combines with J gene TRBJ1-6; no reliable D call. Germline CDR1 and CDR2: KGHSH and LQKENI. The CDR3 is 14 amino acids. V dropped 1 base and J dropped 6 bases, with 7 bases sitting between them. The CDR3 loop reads CASSPRQANSPLHF. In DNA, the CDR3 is TGTGCCAGCTCACCACGGCAGGCTAATTCACCCCTCCACTTT.

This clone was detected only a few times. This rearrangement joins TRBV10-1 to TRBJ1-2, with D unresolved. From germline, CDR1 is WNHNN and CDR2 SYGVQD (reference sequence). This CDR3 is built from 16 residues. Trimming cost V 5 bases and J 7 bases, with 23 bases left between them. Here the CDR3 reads CASSPQNVTPGGGYTF. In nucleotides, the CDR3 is TGCGCCAGCAGTCCACAAAACGTGACCCCCGGAGGTGGCTACACCTTC.

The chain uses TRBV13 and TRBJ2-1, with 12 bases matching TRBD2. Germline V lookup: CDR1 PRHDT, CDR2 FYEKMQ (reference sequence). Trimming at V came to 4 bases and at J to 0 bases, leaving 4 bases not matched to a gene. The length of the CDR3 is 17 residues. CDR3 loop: CASSSGLAGGSYNEQFF. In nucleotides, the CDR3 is TGTGCCAGCAGCTCGGGACTAGCGGGCGGCTCCTACAATGAGCAGTTCTTC.

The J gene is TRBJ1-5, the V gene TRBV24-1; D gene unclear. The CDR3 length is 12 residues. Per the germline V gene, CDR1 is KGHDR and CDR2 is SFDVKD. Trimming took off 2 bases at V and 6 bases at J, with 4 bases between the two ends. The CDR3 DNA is TGTGCCACCAGTGATTCCAGTCAGCCCCAGCATTTT. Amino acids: CATSDSSQPQHF.

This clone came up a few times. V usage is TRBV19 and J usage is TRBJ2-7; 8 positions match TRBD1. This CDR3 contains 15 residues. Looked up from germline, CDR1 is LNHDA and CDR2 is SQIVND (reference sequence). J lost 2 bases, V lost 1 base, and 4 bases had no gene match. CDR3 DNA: TGTGCCAGTAGTATAGGCGGGACAGGAACCTACGAGCAGTACTTC. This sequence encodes CASSIGGTGTYEQYF. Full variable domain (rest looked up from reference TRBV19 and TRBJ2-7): DGGITQSPKYLFRKEGQNVTLSCEQNLNHDAMYWYRQDPGQGLRLIYYSQIVNDFQKGDIAEGYSVSREKKESFPLTVTSAQKNPTAFYLCASSIGGTGTYEQYFGPGTRLTVT.

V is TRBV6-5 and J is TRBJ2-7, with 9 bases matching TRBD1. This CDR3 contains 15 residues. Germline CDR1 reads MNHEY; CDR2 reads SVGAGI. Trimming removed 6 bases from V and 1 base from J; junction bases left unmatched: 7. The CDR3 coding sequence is TGTGCCAGCAGCCGCCCGACAGGGGGATCCTACGAGCAGTACTTC. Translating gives CASSRPTGGSYEQYF.

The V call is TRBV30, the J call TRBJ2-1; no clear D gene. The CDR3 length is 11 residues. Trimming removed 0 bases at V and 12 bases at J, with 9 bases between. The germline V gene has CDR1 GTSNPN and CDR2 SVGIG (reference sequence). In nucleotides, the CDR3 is TGTGCCTGGAGTGTAGCACCAGGGCAGTTCTTC. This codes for CAWSVAPGQFF.

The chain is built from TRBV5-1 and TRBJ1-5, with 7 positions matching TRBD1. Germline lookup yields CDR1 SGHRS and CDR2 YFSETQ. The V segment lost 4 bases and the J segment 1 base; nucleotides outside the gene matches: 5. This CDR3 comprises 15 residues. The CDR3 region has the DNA TGCGCCAGCAGCATGGGGACAGCGAGCAATCAGCCCCAGCATTTT. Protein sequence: CASSMGTASNQPQHF.

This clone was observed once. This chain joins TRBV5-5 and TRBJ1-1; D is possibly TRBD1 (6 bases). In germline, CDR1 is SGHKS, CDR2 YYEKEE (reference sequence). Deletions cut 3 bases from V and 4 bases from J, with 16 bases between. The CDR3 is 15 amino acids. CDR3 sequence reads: CASSSNPQGSTEAFF. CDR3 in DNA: TGTGCCAGCAGCTCCAACCCACAGGGAAGCACTGAAGCTTTCTTT.

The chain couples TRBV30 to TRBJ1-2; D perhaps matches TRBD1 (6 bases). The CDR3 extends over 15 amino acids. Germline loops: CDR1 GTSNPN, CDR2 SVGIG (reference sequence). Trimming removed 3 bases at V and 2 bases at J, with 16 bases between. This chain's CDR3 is CAWSYQQGNNYGYTF. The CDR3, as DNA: TGTGCCTGGAGCTACCAACAGGGCAACAACTATGGCTACACCTTC. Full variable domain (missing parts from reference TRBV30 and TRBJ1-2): SQTIHQWPATLVQPVGSPLSLECTVEGTSNPNLYWYRQAAGRGLQLLFYSVGIGQISSEVPQNLSASRPQDRQFILSSKKLLLSDSGFYLCAWSYQQGNNYGYTFGSGTRLTVV.

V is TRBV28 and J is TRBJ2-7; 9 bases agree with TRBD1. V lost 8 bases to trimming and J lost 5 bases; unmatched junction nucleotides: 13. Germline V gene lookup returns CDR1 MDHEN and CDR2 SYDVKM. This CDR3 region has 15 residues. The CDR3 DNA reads TGTGCCAGCCTTCCTCTCCGGGACAGGGACGACGAGCAGTACTTC. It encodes CASLPLRDRDDEQYF.

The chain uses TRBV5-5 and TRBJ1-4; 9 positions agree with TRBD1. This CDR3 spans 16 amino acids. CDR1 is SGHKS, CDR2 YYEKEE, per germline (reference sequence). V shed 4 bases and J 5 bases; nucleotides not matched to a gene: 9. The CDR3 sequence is CASSPTGTGMNEKLFF. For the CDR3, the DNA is TGTGCCAGCAGCCCGACGGGGACAGGGATGAATGAAAAACTGTTTTTT.

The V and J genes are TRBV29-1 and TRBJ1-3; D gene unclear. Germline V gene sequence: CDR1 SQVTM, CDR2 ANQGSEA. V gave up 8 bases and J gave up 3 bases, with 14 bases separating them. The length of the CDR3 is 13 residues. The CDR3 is CSCGGLGGNTIYF. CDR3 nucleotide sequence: TGCAGCTGTGGAGGGTTGGGTGGAAACACCATATATTTT.

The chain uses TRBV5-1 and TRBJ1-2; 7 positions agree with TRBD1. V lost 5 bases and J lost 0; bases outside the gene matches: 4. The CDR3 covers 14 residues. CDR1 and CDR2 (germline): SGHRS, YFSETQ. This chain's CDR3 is CASRPGTANYGYTF. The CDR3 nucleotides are TGCGCCAGCAGGCCCGGGACAGCTAACTATGGCTACACCTTC.

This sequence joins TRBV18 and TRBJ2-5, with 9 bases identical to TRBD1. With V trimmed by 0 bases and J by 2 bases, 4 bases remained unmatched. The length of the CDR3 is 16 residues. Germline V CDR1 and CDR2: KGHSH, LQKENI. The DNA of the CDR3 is TGTGCCAGCTCACCACCCGGGACAGGGTTACAAGAGACCCAGTACTTC. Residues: CASSPPGTGLQETQYF.

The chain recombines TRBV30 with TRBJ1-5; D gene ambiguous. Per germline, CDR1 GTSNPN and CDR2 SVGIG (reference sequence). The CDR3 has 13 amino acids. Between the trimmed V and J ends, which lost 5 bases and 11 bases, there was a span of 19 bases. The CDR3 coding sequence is TGTGCCTGGGCTGGAGCCGGGTCCGCGACCCAGCATTTT. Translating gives CAWAGAGSATQHF.

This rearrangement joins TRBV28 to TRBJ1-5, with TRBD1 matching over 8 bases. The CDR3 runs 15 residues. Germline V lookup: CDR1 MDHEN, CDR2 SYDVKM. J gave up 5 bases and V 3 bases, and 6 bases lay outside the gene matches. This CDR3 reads CASSLGQVRHQPQHF. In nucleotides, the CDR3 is TGTGCCAGCAGTTTGGGACAGGTCAGGCATCAGCCCCAGCATTTT.

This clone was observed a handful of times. As DNA, the CDR3 is TGTGCCAGCAGCTTGAGAACTACTTCACCCCTCCACTTT. Protein sequence: CASSLRTTSPLHF. V usage is TRBV5-4 and J usage is TRBJ1-6; D is unresolved. The CDR3 is made up of 13 amino acids. Germline V gene sequence: CDR1 SGHNT, CDR2 YYREEE (reference sequence). V was clipped by 1 base and J by 9 bases, with 8 bases between them.

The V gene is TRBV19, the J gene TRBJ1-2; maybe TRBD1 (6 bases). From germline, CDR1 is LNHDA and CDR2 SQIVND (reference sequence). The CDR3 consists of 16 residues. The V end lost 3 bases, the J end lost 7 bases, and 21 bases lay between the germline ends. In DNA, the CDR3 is TGTGCCAGTAGTATCCTAACGGGACAACTCCTTGTTGGCTACACCTTC. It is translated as CASSILTGQLLVGYTF.

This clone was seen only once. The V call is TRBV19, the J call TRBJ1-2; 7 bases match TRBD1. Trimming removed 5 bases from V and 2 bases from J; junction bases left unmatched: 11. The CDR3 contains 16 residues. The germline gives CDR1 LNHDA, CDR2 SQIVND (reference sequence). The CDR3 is CASSPNRGRPNYGYTF. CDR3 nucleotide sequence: TGTGCCAGTAGTCCCAACAGGGGCCGTCCCAACTATGGCTACACCTTC.

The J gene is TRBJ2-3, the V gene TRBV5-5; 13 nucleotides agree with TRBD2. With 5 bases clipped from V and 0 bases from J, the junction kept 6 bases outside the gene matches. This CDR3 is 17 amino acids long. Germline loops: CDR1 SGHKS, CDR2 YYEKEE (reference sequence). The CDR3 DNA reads TGTGCCAGCAGACGGACTAGCGGGGGCACTAGCACAGATACGCAGTATTTT. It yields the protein CASRRTSGGTSTDTQYF.